This T cell receptor beta chain was captured in a study of PD-L1 blockade in urothelial cancer. General study points: Tumor-linked clones in blood grew more by 3 weeks in durable-benefit patients.

The time point was: peripheral blood 6 weeks after treatment start. After removal of 9 bases from V and 4 bases from J, the junction contained 9 bases not matched to a gene. Per germline, CDR1 LNHDA and CDR2 SQIVND (reference sequence). This CDR3 is 15 amino acids long. About this clone itself: Its target is not known.

PCRs were each spiked with synthetic TCR analog templates. Data came from immunoSEQ multiplex PCR; TCRdb stores just in-frame clones and leaves some out. The sample contains approximately 50,000 clones, more than 70% of which appear only once. The TCR was taken from a man aged 55 to 70 with urothelial cancer. This chain uses TRBV19 with TRBJ1-4, with 9 positions matching TRBD1. The sample here was PBMCs, taken around atezolizumab (anti-PD-L1) treatment. The CDR3 here is CASRDRASYNEKLFF. The DNA for the CDR3 is TGTGCCAGCCGGGACAGGGCATCCTATAATGAAAAACTGTTTTTT.